Following are 22 T cell receptor beta chains from one sample sequenced in a study of metastatic and nonmetastatic thyroid tumors. The entire patient cohort was treatment-naive prior to thyroid surgery. TCRdb re-processed the PCR reads through MiXCR. The sample consists of about 6,500 clones, 25% to 30% of them appearing once. Source material: adjacent normal tissue. These receptors came from a female donor with papillary thyroid cancer or a benign thyroid nodule (not recorded which). Some clones in this sample may be carry-over from other donors' samples.

V gene TRBV28 combines with J gene TRBJ1-2; D possibly corresponds to TRBD1 (6 bases). Deletions cut 6 bases from V and 11 bases from J, with 22 bases between. Germline-derived CDR1 and CDR2 are MDHEN and SYDVKM. The CDR3 spans 14 residues. The CDR3 sequence: CASSQTSSDRQYTF. The CDR3 nucleotides read TGTGCCAGCAGCCAGACATCCTCAGACAGGCAGTACACCTTC.

This clone occurred a few times. V and J are TRBV9 and TRBJ1-3; D unresolved. Per germline, CDR1 SGDLS and CDR2 YYNGEE. The CDR3 is made up of 12 amino acids. The ends were cut back, 5 bases at V and 4 bases at J, with 7 bases in the middle. The CDR3 coding sequence is TGTGCCAGCAGGCGGTACGGAAACACCATATATTTT. Translated: CASRRYGNTIYF.

By sample fraction, this clone is medium-sized. This rearrangement joins TRBV6-1 to TRBJ2-1, with a tentative D call TRBD1 (6 bases). There are 14 residues in the CDR3. Germline CDR1 MNHNS, CDR2 SASEGT. Trimming cost V 6 bases and J 5 bases, with 14 bases left between them. In DNA, the CDR3 is TGTGCCAGCAGCGGAACAGGGATCAACAATGAGCAGTTCTTC. Protein: CASSGTGINNEQFF.

The gene calls are TRBV6-2 or TRBV6-3 and TRBJ2-1; D unclear. Germline CDR1 and CDR2: MNHEY and SVGEGT. CDR3 length equals 14 residues. V was clipped by 6 bases and J by 5 bases, with 14 bases between them. The CDR3 spells CASRRPGPNNEQFF. The CDR3 nucleotides read TGTGCCAGCAGGAGACCCGGGCCCAACAATGAGCAGTTCTTC.

This chain joins TRBV7-2 and TRBJ1-1; D is uncertain. Looked up from germline, CDR1 is SGHTA and CDR2 is FQGNSA. The CDR3 loop spans 13 amino acids. V shed 5 bases and J shed 1 base, with 8 bases lying between them. The CDR3 protein is CASSVKKNTEAFF. The CDR3 DNA sequence: TGTGCCAGCAGCGTCAAAAAGAACACTGAAGCTTTCTTT.

The chain employs TRBV11-2 and TRBJ2-1; D may match TRBD1 or TRBD2 (5 bases each). Trimming removed 4 bases at V and 2 bases at J, with 15 bases between. CDR3 length: 16 amino acids. Germline V gives CDR1 SGHAT, CDR2 FQNNGV. CDR3 coding DNA: TGTGCCAGCAGCTACGAGACCGAGGGGCCCTACAATGAGCAGTTCTTC. Translated: CASSYETEGPYNEQFF.

Concerning this clone: Relative to the germline gene, one junction end is altered; a read error may explain this. V and J are TRBV27 and TRBJ2-3; maybe TRBD2 (5 bases). The CDR3 consists of 15 residues. CDR1 and CDR2 from the germline V gene are MNHEY and SMNVEV (reference sequence). The CDR3 bases are TGTGCCAGCGGTTTAGAGGGTTTAGGCACAGATACGCATTATTTT. It specifies CASGLEGLGTDTHYF.

This clone was seen repeatedly, ten times or more. V is TRBV5-5 and J is TRBJ1-4; no reliable D call. Germline CDR1 and CDR2: SGHKS and YYEKEE (reference sequence). Trimming shortened V by 0 bases and J by 2 bases, and 8 bases separated the two germline ends. CDR3 length equals 15 residues. The CDR3 loop is CASSLAAATNEKLFF. As DNA, the CDR3 is TGTGCCAGCAGCTTGGCGGCCGCGACTAATGAAAAACTGTTTTTT.

This clone turned up a few times. The chain has TRBV6-1 and TRBJ1-2, with no clear D. Trimming removed 5 bases at V and 5 bases at J, with 3 bases between. Germline V gene sequence: CDR1 MNHNS, CDR2 SASEGT. The CDR3 consists of 10 residues. The CDR3 here is CASSTYGYTF. The CDR3 DNA reads as TGTGCCAGCAGTACTTATGGCTACACCTTC.

The chain recombines TRBV6-5 with TRBJ2-7; D perhaps matches TRBD2 (6 bases). V was pared by 2 bases and J by 4 bases, with 12 bases between. Germline values: CDR1 MNHEY, CDR2 SVGAGI. The CDR3 contains 14 residues. The CDR3 is CASSYGGLQYEQYF. The CDR3 DNA sequence: TGTGCCAGCAGTTACGGGGGACTCCAATACGAGCAGTACTTC.

This clone was counted many times. V usage is TRBV5-4 and J usage is TRBJ1-1; 7 bases agree with TRBD1. The trim removed 4 bases at V and 1 base at J, leaving 7 bases unmatched. There are 15 residues in the CDR3. CDR1 and CDR2 from the germline V gene are SGHNT and YYREEE (reference sequence). The CDR3 coding sequence is TGTGCCAGCAGCCGGGGACAGAAACCGAACACTGAAGCTTTCTTT. Amino acids: CASSRGQKPNTEAFF.

This clone is labeled as medium-sized. The J gene is TRBJ2-7, the V gene TRBV15; unclear D gene. Germline loops: CDR1 LNHNV, CDR2 YYDKDF (reference sequence). V was cut by 2 bases and J by 1 base, with 6 bases left in between. The CDR3 covers 13 residues. CDR3 sequence reads: CATSRYESYEQYF. The CDR3 DNA follows: TGTGCCACCAGCAGATATGAGTCCTACGAGCAGTACTTC.

The table lists this clone with a few counts. This chain uses TRBV7-2 with TRBJ2-7; the D gene is possibly TRBD2 (5 bases). This CDR3 contains 12 residues. Germline V gene data show CDR1 as SGHTA and CDR2 as FQGNSA. V dropped 2 bases and J dropped 6 bases, with 8 bases sitting between them. CDR3 protein: CASSLYEGEQYF. In DNA, the CDR3 is TGTGCCAGCAGCTTATACGAGGGCGAGCAGTACTTC.

In this sample, this clone is medium-sized. The CDR3, as DNA: TGTGCCAGCAGCGGTGGGACTGGCAATCAGCCCCAGCATTTT. This gives the protein CASSGGTGNQPQHF. The chain employs TRBV9 and TRBJ1-5, with a possible D match to TRBD1 (5 bases). The germline V gene has CDR1 SGDLS and CDR2 YYNGEE. The CDR3 has 14 residues. Trimming removed 3 bases at V and 2 bases at J, with 9 bases between. Supplemented by reference TRBV9 and TRBJ1-5, the full variable domain reads DSGVTQTPKHLITATGQRVTLRCSPRSGDLSVYWYQQSLDQGLQFLIQYYNGEERAKGNILERFSAQQFPDLHSELNLSSLELGDSALYFCASSGGTGNQPQHFGDGTRLSIL.

This clone was recorded once. The J gene is TRBJ2-2, the V gene TRBV7-8; 9 bases map to TRBD2. CDR3 length: 15 residues. V shed 6 bases and J 6 bases; nucleotides not matched to a gene: 8. Looked up from germline, CDR1 is SGHVS and CDR2 is FQNEAQ. This CDR3 reads CASRYPCGGAGELFF. The CDR3, as DNA: TGTGCCAGCAGGTACCCGTGCGGGGGGGCCGGGGAGCTGTTTTTT.

V and J are TRBV27 and TRBJ2-7; D unresolved. V was cut by 3 bases and J by 6 bases, with 9 bases left in between. The length of the CDR3 is 12 residues. CDR1 MNHEY and CDR2 SMNVEV come from the germline V gene (reference sequence). The CDR3 bases are TGTGCCAGCAGTTTGATAAGAGGCGAGCAGTACTTC. As protein: CASSLIRGEQYF.

This chain connects TRBV4-1 to TRBJ1-1; no firm D call. The V gene's germline CDR1 is MGHRA and CDR2 YSYEKL. The CDR3 totals 14 residues. The V end lost 1 base, the J end lost 0 bases, and 6 bases lay between the germline ends. DNA of the CDR3: TGCGCCAGCAGCCAAGCGGGGATGAACACTGAAGCTTTCTTT. Translated: CASSQAGMNTEAFF.

The chain has TRBV30 and TRBJ2-4; 9 bases map to TRBD2. The V and J ends lost 3 bases and 4 bases, in that order; junction bases with no gene match: 7. Germline assignment: CDR1 GTSNPN and CDR2 SVGIG (reference sequence). The CDR3 sequence is 15 residues long. The CDR3 loop is CAWRTPGLAKNIQYF. The CDR3 DNA is TGTGCCTGGAGGACTCCGGGACTAGCTAAAAACATTCAGTACTTC. Based on the CDR3 plus reference TRBV30 and TRBJ2-4, the full variable domain is SQTIHQWPATLVQPVGSPLSLECTVEGTSNPNLYWYRQAAGRGLQLLFYSVGIGQISSEVPQNLSASRPQDRQFILSSKKLLLSDSGFYLCAWRTPGLAKNIQYFGAGTRLSVL.

By share of the sample, this clone is medium-sized. The chain couples TRBV6-5 to TRBJ2-1, with 8 nucleotides matching TRBD2. The CDR3 runs 15 residues. The germline V gene encodes CDR1 MNHEY and CDR2 SVGAGI. J lost 5 bases, V lost 0 bases, and 3 bases had no gene match. CDR3 region: CASSYSAGGNNEQFF. The CDR3 DNA follows: TGTGCCAGCAGTTACTCGGCGGGAGGTAACAATGAGCAGTTCTTC.

This clone rates as large. The chain links TRBV27 to TRBJ2-1; 10 positions match TRBD2. V shed 2 bases, J shed 8 bases, and the junction held 6 bases outside the gene matches. The CDR3 consists of 15 residues. Germline V gene data show CDR1 as MNHEY and CDR2 as SMNVEV (reference sequence). The CDR3 is CASSLSGGAMYEQFF. CDR3 nucleotides: TGTGCCAGCAGTTTAAGCGGGGGGGCAATGTATGAGCAGTTCTTC.

This clone is classed as medium-sized (0.01 to 0.1%). V usage is TRBV19 and J usage is TRBJ2-5; D possibly corresponds to TRBD1 (5 bases). V lost 0 bases to trimming and J lost 1 base, with 9 bases between them. This CDR3 is built from 15 residues. Germline-derived CDR1 and CDR2 are LNHDA and SQIVND (reference sequence). The CDR3 nucleotides read TGTGCCAGTAGTATAGACGGCAGGGCCCAAGAGACCCAGTACTTC. It is translated as CASSIDGRAQETQYF.

In its sample, this clone is medium-sized. J is TRBJ1-2 and V is TRBV7-2, with no clear D. Trimming took off 5 bases at V and 3 bases at J, with 7 bases between the two ends. The V gene's germline CDR1 is SGHTA and CDR2 FQGNSA. The CDR3 runs 12 residues. CDR3 residues: CASSLTDYGYTF. The CDR3 DNA sequence: TGTGCCAGCAGCCTCACCGACTATGGCTACACCTTC. The variable domain in full, with the rest retrieved from reference TRBV7-2 and TRBJ1-2, is GAGVSQSPSNKVTEKGKDVELRCDPISGHTALYWYRQSLGQGLEFLIYFQGNSAPDKSGLPSDRFSAERTGGSVSTLTIQRTQQEDSAVYLCASSLTDYGYTFGSGTRLTVV.